The rows below give T cell receptor beta chains drawn from one sample of a study of cytomegalovirus exposure and HLA in healthy donors. Sequenced by immunoSEQ multiplex PCR; TCRdb stores in-frame clones only, minus some. The table has around 200,000 clones, about 80% seen once. The sequenced sample consisted of PBMCs. The source is a man aged 30-40 years in good health and CMV-seronegative. The CDR3 runs from the conserved cysteine through the conserved F or W. The D gene is left open where the match is weak. Size is omitted from some rows. Given values are once, few, many or a class for expanded clones.

D gene: TRBD2; V gene: TRBV5-1; J gene: TRBJ2-1; clone size: -; CDR3 DNA: TGCGCCAGCAGCTTGAACCTCGGGACTAGCGGTAACAATGAGCAGTTCTTC; CDR3 protein: CASSLNLGTSGNNEQFF
D gene: TRBD1; V gene: TRBV27; J gene: TRBJ1-1; clone size: once; CDR3 DNA: TGTGCCAGCAGTATCTTCCAGGGGGCGAACACTGAAGCTTTCTTT; CDR3 protein: CASSIFQGANTEAFF
D gene: -; V gene: TRBV5-1; J gene: TRBJ1-5; clone size: few; CDR3 DNA: TGCGCCAGCAGCTTGGACAGAGATCAGCCCCAGCATTTT; CDR3 protein: CASSLDRDQPQHF
D gene: -; V gene: TRBV4-1; J gene: TRBJ1-4; clone size: -; CDR3 DNA: TGCGCCAGCAGCCAGTTCTCGGGGGCAACTAATGAAAAACTGTTTTTT; CDR3 protein: CASSQFSGATNEKLFF
D gene: TRBD2; V gene: TRBV19; J gene: TRBJ2-7; clone size: -; CDR3 DNA: TGTGCCAGTAGTATTCTTAGCGGGTCCTACGAGCAGTACTTC; CDR3 protein: CASSILSGSYEQYF
D gene: TRBD1; V gene: TRBV5-4; J gene: TRBJ2-2; clone size: -; CDR3 DNA: TGTGCCAGCAGCACAGGACAGGGCTTAAACACCGGGGAGCTGTTTTTT; CDR3 protein: CASSTGQGLNTGELFF
D gene: TRBD2; V gene: TRBV5-4; J gene: TRBJ2-3; clone size: -; CDR3 DNA: TGTGCCAGCAGGGGTCGGACTAGCGGGACAGATACGCAGTATTTT; CDR3 protein: CASRGRTSGTDTQYF
D gene: -; V gene: TRBV2; J gene: TRBJ1-2; clone size: few; CDR3 DNA: TGTGCCAGCAGCCTCTTGGGGCAATCGGATGGCTACACCTTC; CDR3 protein: CASSLLGQSDGYTF
D gene: TRBD2; V gene: TRBV29-1; J gene: TRBJ2-7; clone size: few; CDR3 DNA: TGCAGCGTAGAAAGACTAGCGGGAGGTCTCGGCGAGCAGTACTTC; CDR3 protein: CSVERLAGGLGEQYF
D gene: -; V gene: TRBV27; J gene: TRBJ2-2; clone size: -; CDR3 DNA: TGTGCCAGCACCCAGACCGGGGAGCTGTTTTTT; CDR3 protein: CASTQTGELFF
D gene: -; V gene: TRBV5-4; J gene: TRBJ1-1; clone size: -; CDR3 DNA: TGTGCCAGCAGCTTGTTCCAGGGGCACACTGAAGCTTTCTTT; CDR3 protein: CASSLFQGHTEAFF
D gene: -; V gene: TRBV2; J gene: TRBJ1-1; clone size: -; CDR3 DNA: TGTGCCAGCCACAAAGGGGGGGCGAACACTGAAGCTTTCTTT; CDR3 protein: CASHKGGANTEAFF
D gene: -; V gene: TRBV25-1; J gene: TRBJ2-7; clone size: -; CDR3 DNA: TGTGCCAGCAGTGAAGGGCCGAAACCGCCCTATTACGAGCAGTACTTC; CDR3 protein: CASSEGPKPPYYEQYF
D gene: -; V gene: TRBV21-1; J gene: TRBJ2-1; clone size: -; CDR3 DNA: TGTGCCAGCAGCTTTCAAAAGTTAGCGGGTAAGCCCTCAAACTCCTACAATGAGCAGTTCTTC; CDR3 protein: CASSFQKLAGKPSNSYNEQFF
D gene: TRBD1; V gene: TRBV6-5; J gene: TRBJ2-1; clone size: once; CDR3 DNA: TGTGCCAGCAGCCCCGGACAGGGATACTTGCAGTTCTTC; CDR3 protein: CASSPGQGYLQFF
D gene: TRBD2; V gene: TRBV10-3; J gene: TRBJ2-3; clone size: -; CDR3 DNA: TGTGCCATCAGAGGAGGACTAGCGGGCGGAGATACGCAGTATTTT; CDR3 protein: CAIRGGLAGGDTQYF
D gene: -; V gene: TRBV7-3; J gene: TRBJ2-1; clone size: -; CDR3 DNA: TGTGCCAGCAGCTTATCCCTTAGCGCAAGGAATGAGCAGTTCTTC; CDR3 protein: CASSLSLSARNEQFF
D gene: TRBD2; V gene: TRBV9; J gene: TRBJ2-3; clone size: -; CDR3 DNA: TGTGCCAGCAGCGTACTAGCGGGGGACCTAATCACAGATACGCAGTATTTT; CDR3 protein: CASSVLAGDLITDTQYF
D gene: -; V gene: TRBV7-6; J gene: TRBJ1-1; clone size: few; CDR3 DNA: TGTGCCAGCAGCTTAGCACAAGAGAACACTGAAGCTTTCTTT; CDR3 protein: CASSLAQENTEAFF
D gene: TRBD1; V gene: TRBV30; J gene: TRBJ1-2; clone size: few; CDR3 DNA: TGTGCCTGGAGTGTAGGGACAGGGGGTTTCTATGGCTACACCTTC; CDR3 protein: CAWSVGTGGFYGYTF
D gene: -; V gene: TRBV30; J gene: TRBJ2-1; clone size: -; CDR3 DNA: TGTGCCTGGAGTGGGAGTGCCGATGAGCAGTTCTTC; CDR3 protein: CAWSGSADEQFF
D gene: -; V gene: TRBV5-1; J gene: TRBJ2-1; clone size: -; CDR3 DNA: TGCGCCAGCAGCTTCAGCGGGCCGAGCTCCTACAATGAGCAGTTCTTC; CDR3 protein: CASSFSGPSSYNEQFF
D gene: -; V gene: TRBV7-9; J gene: TRBJ1-1; clone size: -; CDR3 DNA: TGTGCCAGCAGCTTAGGAAGAAGCTCTGAAGCTTTCTTT; CDR3 protein: CASSLGRSSEAFF
D gene: -; V gene: TRBV28; J gene: TRBJ2-5; clone size: -; CDR3 DNA: TGTGCCAGCAGTTCCCGGACAGAAGAGACCCAGTACTTC; CDR3 protein: CASSSRTEETQYF
D gene: -; V gene: TRBV5-1; J gene: TRBJ1-1; clone size: -; CDR3 DNA: TGCGCCAGCAGCCCCGTACGACAGCGCAATATGAACACTGAAGCTTTCTTT; CDR3 protein: CASSPVRQRNMNTEAFF
D gene: TRBD2; V gene: TRBV7-2; J gene: TRBJ2-7; clone size: -; CDR3 DNA: TGTGCCAGCAGCCCGCAGGGCACTAGCGGAGGCTCCTACGAGCAGTACTTC; CDR3 protein: CASSPQGTSGGSYEQYF
D gene: -; V gene: TRBV5-1; J gene: TRBJ2-6; clone size: -; CDR3 DNA: TGCGCCAGCAGCTTGGGACAGATTGAGGCCAACGTCCTGACTTTC; CDR3 protein: CASSLGQIEANVLTF
D gene: -; V gene: TRBV5-6; J gene: TRBJ1-1; clone size: -; CDR3 DNA: TGTGCCAGCAGCTCATTAAGACGGACTACTGAAGCTTTCTTT; CDR3 protein: CASSSLRRTTEAFF
D gene: TRBD1; V gene: TRBV5-4; J gene: TRBJ2-2; clone size: -; CDR3 DNA: TGTGCCAGCAGCCCTCCCCGACAGGGGAGTTTAACCGGGGAGCTGTTTTTT; CDR3 protein: CASSPPRQGSLTGELFF
D gene: -; V gene: TRBV29-1; J gene: TRBJ1-3; clone size: few; CDR3 DNA: TGCAGCGTTGGAGGCAGTCGAAACACCATATATTTT; CDR3 protein: CSVGGSRNTIYF
D gene: -; V gene: TRBV2; J gene: TRBJ2-3; clone size: once; CDR3 DNA: TGTGCCAGCAGTGAAGCATCCCGGGAAGATACGCAGTATTTT; CDR3 protein: CASSEASREDTQYF
D gene: -; V gene: TRBV7-2; J gene: TRBJ1-5; clone size: -; CDR3 DNA: TGTGCCAGCAGCAAATACGGGGTGGTTAGTCAGCCCCAGCATTTT; CDR3 protein: CASSKYGVVSQPQHF
D gene: -; V gene: TRBV5-4; J gene: TRBJ1-3; clone size: -; CDR3 DNA: TGTGCCAGCAGCTCTGACTTCTCTGGAAACACCATATATTTT; CDR3 protein: CASSSDFSGNTIYF
D gene: -; V gene: TRBV28; J gene: TRBJ1-4; clone size: -; CDR3 DNA: TGTGCCAGCAGTTTGGGAGGGTTGGATGAAAAACTGTTTTTT; CDR3 protein: CASSLGGLDEKLFF
D gene: TRBD1; V gene: TRBV6-5; J gene: TRBJ2-7; clone size: -; CDR3 DNA: TGTGCCAGCAGTTACTCTTACAGGGGATCTTACGAGCAGTACTTC; CDR3 protein: CASSYSYRGSYEQYF
D gene: -; V gene: TRBV9; J gene: TRBJ1-1; clone size: -; CDR3 DNA: TGTGCCAGCAGCGTAGGGGCAATCAATACTGAAGCTTTCTTT; CDR3 protein: CASSVGAINTEAFF
D gene: -; V gene: TRBV7-8; J gene: TRBJ2-3; clone size: -; CDR3 DNA: TGTGCCAGCACCCTCGTAGCGCCCTCCGAGTATACGCAGTATTTT; CDR3 protein: CASTLVAPSEYTQYF
D gene: TRBD2; V gene: TRBV5-1; J gene: TRBJ2-1; clone size: -; CDR3 DNA: TGCGCCAGCAGCTTGGGATCGAGCGGGAGTTGGGATGAGCAGTTCTTC; CDR3 protein: CASSLGSSGSWDEQFF
D gene: TRBD1; V gene: TRBV6-1; J gene: TRBJ1-1; clone size: -; CDR3 DNA: TGTGCCAGCAGTGAACTAACAGGGGGCTTGATGAACACTGAAGCTTTCTTT; CDR3 protein: CASSELTGGLMNTEAFF
D gene: TRBD1; V gene: TRBV11-2; J gene: TRBJ1-2; clone size: -; CDR3 DNA: TGTGCCAGCAGTGTCTACCGTCGGGTCACAGGGGATGGCTACACCTTC; CDR3 protein: CASSVYRRVTGDGYTF
D gene: TRBD1; V gene: TRBV27; J gene: TRBJ2-2; clone size: -; CDR3 DNA: TGTGCCAGCAGTTTTGGAGACAGGGGGCGTAACGGGGAGCTGTTTTTT; CDR3 protein: CASSFGDRGRNGELFF
D gene: TRBD1; V gene: TRBV7-9; J gene: TRBJ2-3; clone size: -; CDR3 DNA: TGTGCCAGCAGCTCCCGGACAGGGCCAAACACAGATACGCAGTATTTT; CDR3 protein: CASSSRTGPNTDTQYF
D gene: -; V gene: TRBV5-1; J gene: TRBJ2-7; clone size: -; CDR3 DNA: TGCGCCAGCAGCTTGGCGGCAGGGGCGACTACTAACTACGAGCAGTACTTC; CDR3 protein: CASSLAAGATTNYEQYF
D gene: -; V gene: TRBV6-5; J gene: TRBJ1-6; clone size: few; CDR3 DNA: TGTGCCAGCAGTTACTTTGGGGCTAATAATTCACCCCTCCACTTT; CDR3 protein: CASSYFGANNSPLHF
D gene: -; V gene: TRBV27; J gene: TRBJ2-1; clone size: -; CDR3 DNA: TGTGCCAGCAGCCCGGGGTTCTATGAGCAGTTCTTC; CDR3 protein: CASSPGFYEQFF
D gene: -; V gene: TRBV7-2; J gene: TRBJ1-2; clone size: -; CDR3 DNA: TGTGCCAGCAGCTTAGGGAAAGTAGGACTTACCGGCTACACCTTC; CDR3 protein: CASSLGKVGLTGYTF
D gene: TRBD2; V gene: TRBV5-4; J gene: TRBJ2-1; clone size: -; CDR3 DNA: TGTGCCAGCTGGACCCGGAGCGGGACTAGCGGATACAATGAGCAGTTCTTC; CDR3 protein: CASWTRSGTSGYNEQFF
D gene: -; V gene: TRBV7-3; J gene: TRBJ1-6; clone size: -; CDR3 DNA: TGTGCCAGCAGCTTAACACGGTCTAATTCACCCCTCCACTTT; CDR3 protein: CASSLTRSNSPLHF
D gene: -; V gene: TRBV19; J gene: TRBJ1-1; clone size: -; CDR3 DNA: TGTGCCAGTAGTGAAACAGGGCGTATCCTGGACACTGAAGCTTTCTTT; CDR3 protein: CASSETGRILDTEAFF
D gene: -; V gene: TRBV19; J gene: TRBJ1-4; clone size: -; CDR3 DNA: TGTGCCAGTAGTATCGGGGTTACTAATGAAAAACTGTTTTTT; CDR3 protein: CASSIGVTNEKLFF